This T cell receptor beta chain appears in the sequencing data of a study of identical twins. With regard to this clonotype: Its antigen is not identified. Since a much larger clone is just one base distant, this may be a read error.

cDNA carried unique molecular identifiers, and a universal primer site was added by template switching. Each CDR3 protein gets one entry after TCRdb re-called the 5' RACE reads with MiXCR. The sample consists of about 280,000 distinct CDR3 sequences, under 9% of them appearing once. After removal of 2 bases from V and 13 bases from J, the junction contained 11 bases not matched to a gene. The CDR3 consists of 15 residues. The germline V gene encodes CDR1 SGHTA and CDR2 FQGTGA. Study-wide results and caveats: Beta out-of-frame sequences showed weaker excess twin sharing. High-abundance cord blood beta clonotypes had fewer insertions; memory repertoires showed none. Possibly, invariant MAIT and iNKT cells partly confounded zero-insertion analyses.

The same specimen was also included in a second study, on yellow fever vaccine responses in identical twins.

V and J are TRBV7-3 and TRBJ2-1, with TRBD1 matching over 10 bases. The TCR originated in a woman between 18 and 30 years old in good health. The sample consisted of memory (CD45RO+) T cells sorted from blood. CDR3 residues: CASSLCGDRGASQFF. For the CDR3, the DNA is TGTGCCAGCAGCTTATGTGGGGACAGGGGTGCCTCACAGTTCTTC.